The 28 T cell receptor beta chains below were found in one sample sequenced in a study of response to subunit inactivated influenza vaccine. TCRdb re-called the RT-PCR reads through MiXCR, storing one row per CDR3 protein. The table records 500,000 or so distinct CDR3 sequences, roughly 9.8% of them present only once. This material consisted of PBMCs from blood, taken 35 to 45 days after vaccination. The receptors here all came from a man aged 50 to 59 who received an inactivated influenza vaccine.

The table lists this clonotype with a few counts. This chain joins TRBV7-2 and TRBJ2-7; D ambiguous. V was shortened by 1 base and J by 6 bases, with 10 bases between the two germline ends. This CDR3 has 13 amino acids. Germline V gene lookup returns CDR1 SGHTA and CDR2 FQGNSA. CDR3 sequence reads: CASSLDVGLEQYF. CDR3 sequence (DNA): TGTGCCAGCAGCTTAGACGTAGGCCTCGAGCAGTACTTC.

This chain joins TRBV5-1 and TRBJ1-2, with 8 bases aligning to TRBD1. The CDR3 is made up of 14 amino acids. Germline CDR1 is SGHRS and CDR2 is YFSETQ. V shed 2 bases and J 8 bases; nucleotides not matched to a gene: 8. Here the CDR3 DNA reads TGCGCCAGCAGCTTTGGACAGGGCGGAGACGGCTACACCTTC. Amino acid sequence: CASSFGQGGDGYTF.

This clonotype was seen more than once but under ten times. The chain is built from TRBV5-5 and TRBJ2-1; a weak D match, TRBD2 (5 bases). V was cut by 4 bases and J by 6 bases, with 17 bases left in between. There are 15 residues in the CDR3. Germline V gives CDR1 SGHKS, CDR2 YYEKEE (reference sequence). The CDR3 reads CASSPRLASTNEQFF. The DNA for the CDR3 is TGTGCCAGCAGCCCTAGATTGGCTAGCACCAATGAGCAGTTCTTC.

V is TRBV6-1 and J is TRBJ1-1; no firm D call. This CDR3 is built from 13 residues. Trimming took off 5 bases at V and 6 bases at J, with 13 bases between the two ends. CDR1 is MNHNS and CDR2 is SASEGT in the germline V gene. The DNA of the CDR3 is TGTGCCAGCAGTATCCGGGCCGCCGCTGAAGCTTTCTTT. Translating gives CASSIRAAAEAFF.

This clonotype came up a few times. The gene calls are TRBV7-2 and TRBJ1-3, with D possibly matching TRBD1 (5 bases). Germline loops: CDR1 SGHTA, CDR2 FQGNSA. CDR3 length: 13 amino acids. V lost 5 bases to trimming and J lost 4 bases, with 9 bases between them. For the CDR3, the DNA is TGTGCCAGCAGCGCAGACAGCGGAAACACCATATATTTT. Translated: CASSADSGNTIYF.

This clonotype was recorded many times. The chain uses TRBV7-9 and TRBJ1-2; D gene unclear. Germline loops: CDR1 SEHNR, CDR2 FQNEAQ (reference sequence). Trimming cost V 1 base and J 8 bases, with 5 bases left between them. This CDR3 has 11 residues. DNA for the CDR3: TGTGCCAGCAGCTTAGATCGGGGCTACACCTTC. It encodes CASSLDRGYTF.

This chain joins TRBV20-1 and TRBJ1-1; D ambiguous. The CDR3 is 11 residues long. Between the trimmed V and J ends, which lost 3 bases and 4 bases, there was a span of 6 bases. Germline-derived CDR1 and CDR2 are DFQATT and SNEGSKA (reference sequence). The CDR3 DNA is TGCAGTGCTAGCAAACCCACTGAAGCTTTCTTT. Its protein product is CSASKPTEAFF.

The chain carries TRBV5-1 and TRBJ2-7; the D call may be TRBD1 or TRBD2 (5 bases each). The CDR3 has 15 amino acids. With 6 bases removed from V and 2 bases from J, the gap between germline ends came to 18 bases. Per germline, CDR1 SGHRS and CDR2 YFSETQ. The CDR3 loop is CASTPMGDLTYEQYF. The CDR3 DNA reads TGCGCCAGCACTCCAATGGGGGACCTCACCTACGAGCAGTACTTC.

This clonotype showed up just a few times. The chain uses TRBV20-1 and TRBJ2-7; D is ambiguous. Germline V gene sequence: CDR1 DFQATT, CDR2 SNEGSKA (reference sequence). This CDR3 comprises 14 residues. Trimming left V 0 bases short and J 1 base short, with 10 bases between. The CDR3 protein is CSARDQFGSYEQYF. Here the CDR3 DNA reads TGCAGTGCTAGAGATCAGTTCGGATCCTACGAGCAGTACTTC.

The sample holds a few counts of this clonotype. The chain has TRBV28 and TRBJ1-1, with D possibly being TRBD1 (5 bases). CDR1 and CDR2 (germline): MDHEN, SYDVKM. With 2 bases removed from V and 4 bases from J, the gap between germline ends came to 11 bases. There are 14 residues in the CDR3. CDR3: CASSLGTLTTEAFF. The CDR3, as DNA: TGTGCCAGCAGTTTAGGGACCCTAACCACTGAAGCTTTCTTT. The full variable domain, in which reference TRBV28 and TRBJ1-1 provide the parts outside the CDR3, is DVKVTQSSRYLVKRTGEKVFLECVQDMDHENMFWYRQDPGLGLRLIYFSYDVKMKEKGDIPEGYSVSREKKERFSLILESASTNQTSMYLCASSLGTLTTEAFFGQGTRLTVV.

This clonotype has a count of ten or more. The chain carries TRBV7-2 and TRBJ2-7, with 9 positions matching TRBD2. J gave up 3 bases and V 1 base, and 4 bases lay outside the gene matches. This CDR3 comprises 15 residues. From germline, CDR1 is SGHTA and CDR2 FQGNSA. The CDR3 spells CASSLEPSGVYEQYF. The CDR3 DNA sequence: TGTGCCAGCAGCTTAGAGCCTAGCGGGGTCTACGAGCAGTACTTC.

This clonotype has at least ten counts. In DNA, the CDR3 is TGCAGTGCTAAACAGGGGAACAGAAATTCACCCCTCCACTTT. Encoded protein: CSAKQGNRNSPLHF. The rearrangement joins TRBV20-1 to TRBJ1-6; TRBD1 matches 7 bases. CDR3 length: 14 amino acids. The V gene's germline CDR1 is DFQATT and CDR2 SNEGSKA (reference sequence). Trimming at V came to 4 bases and at J to 7 bases, leaving 7 bases not matched to a gene.

J is TRBJ2-1 and V is TRBV15, with TRBD1 as a possible D gene (7 bases). The CDR3 totals 15 residues. The germline V gene encodes CDR1 LNHNV and CDR2 YYDKDF (reference sequence). Trimming stripped 3 bases from V and 2 bases from J, with 11 bases between. CDR3 region: CATSSGGGPYNEQFF. CDR3 coding DNA: TGTGCCACCAGCAGCGGAGGGGGCCCCTACAATGAGCAGTTCTTC.

The genes are TRBV11-1 and TRBJ2-5, with D unclear. Trimming took off 0 bases at V and 5 bases at J, with 13 bases between the two ends. The CDR3 spans 15 residues. Germline values: CDR1 SGHAT, CDR2 FQDESV (reference sequence). The CDR3 sequence is CASSLAPLSQETQYF. Here the CDR3 DNA reads TGTGCCAGCAGCTTAGCCCCCCTCTCACAGGAGACCCAGTACTTC.

The chain joins TRBV28 to TRBJ2-3, with 7 bases aligning to TRBD2. V lost 2 bases to trimming and J lost 4 bases; unmatched junction nucleotides: 6. CDR1 is MDHEN, CDR2 SYDVKM, per germline. CDR3 length: 15 residues. CDR3 protein: CASSLLTSESDTQYF. The DNA for the CDR3 is TGTGCCAGCAGTTTACTAACTAGCGAATCAGATACGCAGTATTTT.

This clonotype was seen more than once but under ten times. The rearrangement uses TRBV28 and TRBJ2-7, with D possibly matching TRBD1 (6 bases). The CDR3 sequence is 18 residues long. Per the germline V gene, CDR1 is MDHEN and CDR2 is SYDVKM. Between the trimmed V and J ends, which lost 1 base and 0 bases, there was a span of 19 bases. CDR3 DNA: TGTGCCAGCAGTTTATTAGGTACAGGGCCCCGCAGCTCCTACGAGCAGTACTTC. Amino acids: CASSLLGTGPRSSYEQYF.

The J gene is TRBJ2-7, the V gene TRBV11-2; D is uncertain. V gave up 4 bases and J gave up 1 base, with 14 bases separating them. The CDR3 is 15 amino acids. From germline, CDR1 is SGHAT and CDR2 FQNNGV. The DNA for the CDR3 is TGTGCCAGCAGCTCTAGTGGGTCCGGATCCTACGAGCAGTACTTC. This codes for CASSSSGSGSYEQYF.

In its sample, this clonotype was seen a few times. The genes are TRBV20-1 and TRBJ2-5, with no clear D. V shed 3 bases and J shed 2 bases, with 13 bases lying between them. The germline gives CDR1 DFQATT, CDR2 SNEGSKA (reference sequence). This CDR3 has 14 residues. The CDR3 DNA reads TGCAGTGCTAGTCGGCAGATAAAACAAGAGACCCAGTACTTC. Encoded protein: CSASRQIKQETQYF.

The chain uses TRBV10-3 and TRBJ2-5; D is perhaps TRBD2 (6 bases). The V and J ends lost 5 bases and 5 bases respectively, with 15 bases between them. CDR1 and CDR2 from the germline V gene are ENHRY and SYGVKD. CDR3 length equals 14 residues. The CDR3 nucleotides are TGTGCCATCAGTACCGGACTAAGCCAGGAGACCCAGTACTTC. This codes for CAISTGLSQETQYF.

The sample holds many counts of this clonotype. The chain recombines TRBV5-5 with TRBJ1-2; no clear D. The CDR3 totals 15 residues. The V gene lost 1 base and the J gene lost 1 base, with 11 bases spanning the gap. The V gene's germline CDR1 is SGHKS and CDR2 YYEKEE (reference sequence). CDR3 loop: CASSLLGSHNYGYTF. The CDR3 coding sequence is TGTGCCAGCAGCTTGCTTGGCAGTCATAACTATGGCTACACCTTC.

About this clonotype itself: A read error may produce the germline difference seen at one junction end. The chain uses TRBV5-1 and TRBJ2-6, with a possible D match to TRBD1 (7 bases). Germline V CDR1 and CDR2: SGHRS, YFSETQ. This CDR3 is 18 amino acids long. CDR3: CATSLVPGGGSGANVLTF. CDR3 sequence (DNA): TGCGCCACCAGCTTGGTTCCAGGGGGAGGCTCTGGGGCCAACGTCCTGACTTTC.

The CDR3 nucleotides are TGTGCCAGCAGCCATTACACGGATTTATTCTACACCTTC. It translates to CASSHYTDLFYTF. This chain uses TRBV7-2 with TRBJ1-2; D is ambiguous. The CDR3 covers 13 residues. V gave up 5 bases and J gave up 10 bases, with 17 bases separating them. CDR1 and CDR2 (germline): SGHTA, FQGNSA.

The chain recombines TRBV12-3 or TRBV12-4 with TRBJ2-2; no clear D. The CDR3 has 18 amino acids. The V and J ends lost 3 bases and 5 bases respectively, with 22 bases between them. This chain's CDR3 is CASSLYGLERGNTGELFF. CDR3 in DNA: TGTGCCAGCAGTTTGTACGGGTTGGAGAGAGGAAATACCGGGGAGCTGTTTTTT.

This clonotype was counted at least ten times. The chain couples TRBV20-1 to TRBJ2-4; no firm D call. The CDR3 is 14 amino acids. Trimming removed 6 bases from V and 0 bases from J, with 12 bases in between. Germline assignment: CDR1 DFQATT and CDR2 SNEGSKA (reference sequence). CDR3 amino acids: CSAVKSLAKNIQYF. CDR3 coding DNA: TGCAGTGCCGTGAAGTCCTTAGCCAAAAACATTCAGTACTTC.

V is TRBV5-1 and J is TRBJ1-4; a weak D match, TRBD1 (5 bases). This CDR3 has 14 residues. Germline CDR1 SGHRS, CDR2 YFSETQ. The V end was cut by 4 bases, the J end by 8 bases, with 15 bases between. The CDR3 bases are TGCGCCAGCAGCGGAGGGGCGGGAGACGAAAAACTGTTTTTT. Amino acids: CASSGGAGDEKLFF.

This clonotype appeared many times. This chain links TRBV27 with TRBJ2-2, with D tentatively TRBD1 (6 bases). This CDR3 comprises 15 residues. Trimming shortened V by 0 bases and J by 1 base, and 6 bases separated the two germline ends. Germline V gene data show CDR1 as MNHEY and CDR2 as SMNVEV (reference sequence). In DNA, the CDR3 is TGTGCCAGCAGTTTATCGACAGGGAACACCGGGGAGCTGTTTTTT. Protein sequence: CASSLSTGNTGELFF.

The genes are TRBV20-1 and TRBJ2-7, with TRBD2 matching 7 bases. This CDR3 has 14 residues. CDR1 DFQATT and CDR2 SNEGSKA come from the germline V gene (reference sequence). With V trimmed by 2 bases and J by 2 bases, 6 bases remained unmatched. The CDR3 loop is CSARISSGTYEQYF. For the CDR3, the DNA is TGCAGTGCTAGAATATCTAGCGGCACCTACGAGCAGTACTTC.

This clonotype was recorded many times. The V and J genes are TRBV12-3 or TRBV12-4 and TRBJ2-4; the D call may be TRBD1 or TRBD2 (5 bases each). This CDR3 has 13 residues. V was cut by 4 bases and J by 9 bases, with 13 bases left in between. The CDR3 spells CASSWDVSSIQYF. CDR3 coding DNA: TGTGCCAGCAGTTGGGACGTTAGCAGCATTCAGTACTTC.